The present T cell receptor (beta chain) was sequenced within a study of molecular identifiers for immune sequencing clone quantification. Study-wide findings and caveats: Researchers reportedly could pick up spiked Jurkat TCR RNA from one cell mixed into over 900,000 naive cells.

This clonotype was found many times. Its specificity is unknown. Germline trimming cut 9 bases from V and 4 bases from J; bases unmatched to any gene: 11. The CDR3 is 14 amino acids. Germline-derived CDR1 and CDR2 are LNHDA and SQIVND (reference sequence). A CD8+CD4-CCR7+CD45RA+ gate was used to sort naive CD8 T cells. TCR libraries were built in bulk with a published protocol and specific TCR primers. TCRdb used MiXCR to reprocess the PCR reads, holding one entry per CDR3 protein. The data contain over 600,000 distinct CDR3 sequences, approximately 20% of them singletons. The V call is TRBV19, the J call TRBJ2-5; 7 positions match TRBD2. The sample taken for sequencing was naive CD8+ T cells from blood, with Jurkat cell RNA spiked in. Subset specified: FACS-sorted CD8+CD4-CCR7+CD45RA+ naive T cells. This sequence was found in a human donor in good health. Some libraries in this study had Jurkat cell RNA spiked in. The DNA of the CDR3 is TGTGCCAGCTCCACACCGTCGGGAGGAGAGACCCAGTACTTC. It yields the protein CASSTPSGGETQYF.